The next 25 T cell receptor beta chains were all read from a single sample in a study of blood T cell repertoires in COVID-19. Data came from immunoSEQ multiplex PCR; TCRdb stores just in-frame clones and leaves some out. Of almost 400,000 clones listed, approximately 88% are singletons. Sequencing used PBMCs or T cells enriched from blood (not recorded which). Every receptor here comes from a young woman with acute COVID-19.

Notes on this clone: The same CDR3 can be traced to other DNA sequences in this sample. V and J are TRBV5-1 and TRBJ1-1; unclear D gene. Per the germline V gene, CDR1 is SGHRS and CDR2 is YFSETQ. This CDR3 has 13 residues. V was pared by 2 bases and J by 2 bases, with 7 bases between. The CDR3 sequence is CASSLAGNTEAFF. CDR3 DNA sequence: TGCGCCAGCAGCTTAGCAGGCAACACTGAAGCTTTCTTT.

On this clone itself: The same CDR3 also results from other DNA sequences found in this sample. The chain employs TRBV18 and TRBJ1-1; the D gene is possibly TRBD1 (5 bases). Germline loops: CDR1 KGHSH, CDR2 LQKENI. V was clipped by 4 bases and J by 1 base, with 10 bases between them. This CDR3 contains 14 residues. The CDR3 DNA sequence: TGTGCCAGCTCACTGCAGGGAGGGAACACTGAAGCTTTCTTT. Amino acids: CASSLQGGNTEAFF.

The rearrangement joins TRBV5-1 to TRBJ2-4, with D perhaps matching TRBD2 (7 bases). V lost 4 bases, J lost 0 bases, and 14 bases lay in between. The CDR3 is 16 amino acids. Looked up from germline, CDR1 is SGHRS and CDR2 is YFSETQ. Written as DNA, the CDR3 is TGCGCCAGCAGCCCGCCGGGGGGCGCAGCCAAAAACATTCAGTACTTC. Protein: CASSPPGGAAKNIQYF.

This clone was found a few times. The chain carries TRBV14 and TRBJ1-6, with D uncertain. The germline V gene encodes CDR1 SGHDN and CDR2 FVKESK. The CDR3 has 13 residues. Deletions cut 0 bases from V and 8 bases from J, with 5 bases between. For the CDR3, the DNA is TGTGCCAGCAGCCAAGATCCTTATTCACCCCTCCACTTT. Encoded protein: CASSQDPYSPLHF.

This chain uses TRBV19 with TRBJ2-1; TRBD2 matches 8 bases. The CDR3 runs to 16 residues. Germline CDR1 LNHDA, CDR2 SQIVND (reference sequence). Trimming at V came to 3 bases and at J to 5 bases, leaving 9 bases not matched to a gene. The CDR3 here is CASSIQLAVGHNEQFF. DNA for the CDR3: TGTGCCAGTAGTATCCAACTAGCGGTGGGCCACAATGAGCAGTTCTTC. Full variable domain (remainder filled in from reference TRBV19 and TRBJ2-1): DGGITQSPKYLFRKEGQNVTLSCEQNLNHDAMYWYRQDPGQGLRLIYYSQIVNDFQKGDIAEGYSVSREKKESFPLTVTSAQKNPTAFYLCASSIQLAVGHNEQFFGPGTRLTVL.

The gene calls are TRBV5-5 and TRBJ2-1; maybe TRBD2 (6 bases). Trimming stripped 4 bases from V and 6 bases from J, with 17 bases between. Germline V gene data show CDR1 as SGHKS and CDR2 as YYEKEE (reference sequence). This CDR3 comprises 15 residues. The CDR3 DNA reads as TGTGCCAGCAGCCCGGGACTGGAGCGGTCCAATGAGCAGTTCTTC. It encodes CASSPGLERSNEQFF.

The gene calls are TRBV7-2 and TRBJ2-2; 10 positions match TRBD2. V lost 1 base to trimming and J lost 7 bases; unmatched junction nucleotides: 12. The CDR3 is made up of 18 amino acids. The germline gives CDR1 SGHTA, CDR2 FQGNSA. The CDR3 spells CASSLVYTASGGHGELFF. The CDR3, as DNA: TGTGCCAGCAGCTTAGTTTATACGGCTAGCGGGGGTCACGGGGAGCTGTTTTTT.

The chain is built from TRBV30 and TRBJ2-1; D remains ambiguous. The CDR3 totals 14 residues. V was clipped by 1 base and J by 2 bases, with 9 bases between them. The germline V gene encodes CDR1 GTSNPN and CDR2 SVGIG (reference sequence). CDR3 sequence: CAWSEGGPYNEQFF. CDR3 sequence (DNA): TGTGCCTGGAGTGAAGGCGGCCCCTACAATGAGCAGTTCTTC.

The rearrangement joins TRBV5-8 to TRBJ1-5, with 9 nucleotides matching TRBD1. This CDR3 comprises 16 residues. Losses at the gene ends were 0 bases for V and 4 bases for J; bases not matched to a gene: 5. The V gene's germline CDR1 is SGHTS and CDR2 YDEGEE. The CDR3 DNA follows: TGTGCCAGCAGCTTGGTTGTTGGGACAGGGAATCAGCCCCAGCATTTT. This sequence encodes CASSLVVGTGNQPQHF.

The rearrangement uses TRBV2 and TRBJ1-5; possible D gene TRBD1, 6 bases. The CDR3 sequence is 15 residues long. Trimming shortened V by 5 bases and J by 4 bases, and 15 bases separated the two germline ends. From germline, CDR1 is SNHLY and CDR2 FYNNEI. CDR3 sequence reads: CASSLLLQGNQPQHF. In nucleotides, the CDR3 is TGTGCCAGCAGTCTCCTTCTACAGGGAAATCAGCCCCAGCATTTT. Filled out from reference TRBV2 and TRBJ1-5, the complete variable domain reads EPEVTQTPSHQVTQMGQEVILRCVPISNHLYFYWYRQILGQKVEFLVSFYNNEISEKSEIFDDQFSVERPDGSNFTLKIRSTKLEDSAMYFCASSLLLQGNQPQHFGDGTRLSIL.

The chain has TRBV2 and TRBJ2-1, with a tentative D call TRBD2 (6 bases). CDR3 size: 15 residues. V was pared by 8 bases and J by 7 bases, with 21 bases between. CDR1 is SNHLY and CDR2 is FYNNEI in the germline V gene. CDR3 loop: CASSQSPPGVNEQFF. DNA for the CDR3: TGTGCCAGCTCCCAGTCACCGCCGGGGGTAAATGAGCAGTTCTTC.

The chain couples TRBV30 to TRBJ1-2; 9 bases map to TRBD1. CDR1 and CDR2 from the germline V gene are GTSNPN and SVGIG (reference sequence). Losses at the gene ends were 2 bases for V and 2 bases for J; bases not matched to a gene: 3. CDR3 length: 14 residues. The DNA for the CDR3 is TGTGCCTGGAGTAAGGGACAGGGAAACTATGGCTACACCTTC. Translation gives CAWSKGQGNYGYTF.

The CDR3 protein is CASSPRDTSSGNTIYF. As DNA, the CDR3 is TGTGCCAGCAGCCCACGGGACACAAGCTCTGGAAACACCATATATTTT. The chain combines TRBV9 with TRBJ1-3, with D possibly TRBD1 on 6 matching bases. V was clipped by 4 bases and J by 0 bases, with 14 bases between them. There are 16 residues in the CDR3. Germline lookup yields CDR1 SGDLS and CDR2 YYNGEE.

The gene calls are TRBV19 and TRBJ2-1, with a weak D call TRBD2 (5 bases). The CDR3 covers 13 residues. With 3 bases removed from V and 7 bases from J, the gap between germline ends came to 10 bases. Germline CDR1 is LNHDA and CDR2 is SQIVND (reference sequence). CDR3 in amino acids: CASSMNWRNEQFF. The CDR3, as DNA: TGTGCCAGTAGTATGAATTGGAGGAATGAGCAGTTCTTC. Supplemented by reference TRBV19 and TRBJ2-1, the full variable domain reads DGGITQSPKYLFRKEGQNVTLSCEQNLNHDAMYWYRQDPGQGLRLIYYSQIVNDFQKGDIAEGYSVSREKKESFPLTVTSAQKNPTAFYLCASSMNWRNEQFFGPGTRLTVL.

The chain combines TRBV9 with TRBJ1-3; D remains ambiguous. The CDR3 has 14 amino acids. The V gene's germline CDR1 is SGDLS and CDR2 YYNGEE. V was shortened by 0 bases and J by 2 bases, with 6 bases between the two germline ends. In DNA, the CDR3 is TGTGCCAGCAGCGTAGGAGGAACTGGAAACACCATATATTTT. Its translation: CASSVGGTGNTIYF.

V and J are TRBV28 and TRBJ1-5, with TRBD1 matching over 9 bases. The germline gives CDR1 MDHEN, CDR2 SYDVKM. V lost 6 bases to trimming and J lost 6 bases; unmatched junction nucleotides: 6. The CDR3 extends over 14 amino acids. This chain's CDR3 is CASREQGASQPQHF. Written as DNA, the CDR3 is TGTGCCAGCAGGGAACAGGGGGCAAGTCAGCCCCAGCATTTT.

The V gene is TRBV5-1, the J gene TRBJ1-3; 8 bases are a match to TRBD1. The CDR3 runs to 14 residues. Germline trimming cut 2 bases from V and 4 bases from J; bases unmatched to any gene: 2. CDR1 and CDR2 from the germline V gene are SGHRS and YFSETQ. CDR3 sequence (DNA): TGCGCCAGCAGCTTCAGGGGGCTAGGAAACACCATATATTTT. Protein product: CASSFRGLGNTIYF.

The chain uses TRBV5-4 and TRBJ2-7; TRBD1 matches 9 bases. V was pared by 5 bases and J by 5 bases, with 2 bases of the junction left unmatched. This CDR3 has 12 residues. Germline CDR1 is SGHNT and CDR2 is YYREEE (reference sequence). The CDR3 is CASRWTGDEQYF. The CDR3 region has the DNA TGTGCCAGCAGGTGGACAGGGGACGAGCAGTACTTC.

The genes are TRBV5-1 and TRBJ2-2; TRBD1 agrees at 9 bases. Looked up from germline, CDR1 is SGHRS and CDR2 is YFSETQ. This CDR3 spans 16 amino acids. The V gene end was trimmed by 0 bases and the J gene end by 4 bases; junction bases not matched to a gene: 4. The CDR3 DNA reads TGCGCCAGCAGCTTGGACAGGGGGCGGATCACCGGGGAGCTGTTTTTT. Protein product: CASSLDRGRITGELFF.

V and J are TRBV24-1 and TRBJ1-5; a possible D gene is TRBD1 (6 bases). The CDR3 totals 14 residues. V gave up 10 bases and J gave up 1 base, with 13 bases separating them. CDR1 KGHDR and CDR2 SFDVKD come from the germline V gene. The CDR3 region has the DNA TGTGCCACACAGGGTTCACACAGCAATCAGCCCCAGCATTTT. It codes for CATQGSHSNQPQHF.

The J gene is TRBJ2-7, the V gene TRBV29-1, with TRBD2 identical over 12 bases. Unmatched junction bases numbered 7, after V lost 7 bases and J lost 3 bases. Germline V gene lookup returns CDR1 SQVTM and CDR2 ANQGSEA. This CDR3 comprises 14 residues. The CDR3 loop reads CSARLAGDRYEQYF. CDR3 sequence (DNA): TGCAGCGCCCGACTAGCGGGGGACCGCTACGAGCAGTACTTC.

The genes are TRBV5-5 and TRBJ1-6; 8 nucleotides line up with TRBD1. Germline CDR1 SGHKS, CDR2 YYEKEE (reference sequence). With V trimmed by 4 bases and J by 7 bases, 13 bases remained unmatched. The CDR3 is 17 amino acids. Here the CDR3 DNA reads TGTGCCAGCAGCGGGGCCGCGACAGGGGTGGGCAATTCACCCCTCCACTTT. Protein sequence: CASSGAATGVGNSPLHF.

The chain employs TRBV21-1 and TRBJ1-2; the table's D call, TRBD1, was not checked against the DNA. TRBV21-1 is an annotated pseudogene. The CDR3 runs 14 residues. CDR3 protein: CASVPDSGEDGYTF. The CDR3 DNA follows: TGTGCCAGCGTACCGGACAGTGGCGAAGATGGCTACACCTTC.

The gene calls are TRBV28 and TRBJ1-2; D is unresolved. Trimming shortened V by 5 bases and J by 2 bases, and 9 bases separated the two germline ends. The CDR3 has 13 residues. CDR1 and CDR2 (germline): MDHEN, SYDVKM. CDR3 in amino acids: CASSIRGNYGYTF. The DNA for the CDR3 is TGTGCCAGCAGTATCAGAGGGAACTATGGCTACACCTTC.

This sequence joins TRBV24-1 and TRBJ1-2; D is uncertain. Trimming left V 5 bases short and J 0 bases short, with 24 bases between. CDR3 length: 19 amino acids. The V gene's germline CDR1 is KGHDR and CDR2 SFDVKD. The CDR3 here is CATSGSPRGVSDTNYGYTF. CDR3 nucleotides: TGTGCCACCAGTGGCTCGCCCCGGGGTGTGAGTGACACTAACTATGGCTACACCTTC.